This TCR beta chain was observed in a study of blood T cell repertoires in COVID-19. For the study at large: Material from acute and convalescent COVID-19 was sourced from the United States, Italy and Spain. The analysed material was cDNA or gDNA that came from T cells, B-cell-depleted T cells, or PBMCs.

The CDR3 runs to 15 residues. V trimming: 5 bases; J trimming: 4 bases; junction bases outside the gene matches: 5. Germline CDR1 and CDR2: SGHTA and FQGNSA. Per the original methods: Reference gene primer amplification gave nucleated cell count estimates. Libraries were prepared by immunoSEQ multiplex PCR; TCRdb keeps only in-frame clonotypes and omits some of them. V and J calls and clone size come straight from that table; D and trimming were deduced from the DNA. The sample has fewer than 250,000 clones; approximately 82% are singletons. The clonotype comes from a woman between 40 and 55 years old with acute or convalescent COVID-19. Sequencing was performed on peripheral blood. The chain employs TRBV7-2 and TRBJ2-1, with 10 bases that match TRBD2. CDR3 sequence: CASSQTSGTYNEQFF. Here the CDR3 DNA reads TGTGCCAGCAGCCAAACTAGCGGGACTTACAATGAGCAGTTCTTC.